This entry lists 20 T cell receptor beta chains sequenced from one sample in a study of blood T cell repertoires in COVID-19. Only in-frame clones appear in the TCRdb table, and some are missing; sequencing was by immunoSEQ multiplex PCR. The sample carries about 80,000 clones, approximately 76% recorded once. Sequenced: peripheral blood. These receptors were obtained from a man between 65 and 80 years old with active or convalescent COVID-19.

The chain employs TRBV6-1 and TRBJ2-5; the match to TRBD1 covers 8 bases. CDR3 length: 16 residues. The V gene's germline CDR1 is MNHNS and CDR2 SASEGT. Trimming at V came to 4 bases and at J to 3 bases, leaving 10 bases not matched to a gene. Written as DNA, the CDR3 is TGTGCCAGCAGTGCATTCCGGGCAGGGGGCAAAGAGACCCAGTACTTC. Translation gives CASSAFRAGGKETQYF.

In this sample, this clone turned up a few times. The rearrangement uses TRBV5-6 and TRBJ2-7; 9 bases align to TRBD1. The CDR3 has 18 residues. J was trimmed by 5 bases and V by 4 bases; bases with no gene match: 19. Per the germline V gene, CDR1 is SGHDT and CDR2 is YYEEEE. CDR3 coding DNA: TGTGCCAGCAGCCTGTGGACAGGGGCCATCTCTAACTCGCACGAGCAGTACTTC. Its protein product is CASSLWTGAISNSHEQYF.

The chain links TRBV2 to TRBJ1-1, with D possibly TRBD1 on 6 matching bases. The V gene's germline CDR1 is SNHLY and CDR2 FYNNEI. The CDR3 has 16 amino acids. The ends were cut back, 3 bases at V and 0 bases at J, with 14 bases in the middle. The CDR3 sequence: CASSDAGGRMNTEAFF. The DNA for the CDR3 is TGTGCCAGCAGTGACGCTGGGGGCCGGATGAACACTGAAGCTTTCTTT.

CDR3 in amino acids: CASTTGSGANVLTF. The CDR3 DNA follows: TGTGCCAGCACGACAGGGTCCGGGGCCAACGTCCTGACTTTC. The chain is built from TRBV28 and TRBJ2-6, with 7 bases lining up with TRBD1. This CDR3 spans 14 amino acids. Germline CDR1 reads MDHEN; CDR2 reads SYDVKM. V was pared by 7 bases and J by 4 bases, with 4 bases of the junction left unmatched.

This chain joins TRBV24-1 and TRBJ2-2, with D unresolved. V was cut by 4 bases and J by 3 bases, with 8 bases left in between. The CDR3 spans 14 residues. Germline-derived CDR1 and CDR2 are KGHDR and SFDVKD. CDR3 DNA sequence: TGTGCCACCAGTGACCAACAGTACACCGGGGAGCTGTTTTTT. Protein product: CATSDQQYTGELFF.

A few counts support this clone. The chain has TRBV5-6 and TRBJ2-1; 8 nucleotides agree with TRBD1. The CDR3 runs 16 residues. V was clipped by 0 bases and J by 5 bases; unmatched bases: 7. Germline assignment: CDR1 SGHDT and CDR2 YYEEEE. The DNA for the CDR3 is TGTGCCAGCAGCTTGGAACAGGGGGAATTAAACAATGAGCAGTTCTTC. Protein: CASSLEQGELNNEQFF.

This clone was seen only a few times. This chain uses TRBV2 with TRBJ1-2, with a possible D match to TRBD1 (5 bases). V was clipped by 0 bases and J by 7 bases, with 15 bases between them. The CDR3 has 15 residues. Germline V CDR1 and CDR2: SNHLY, FYNNEI. CDR3 loop: CASSEARGRHIGYTF. The CDR3 DNA is TGTGCCAGCAGTGAAGCGCGGGGCAGACATATTGGCTACACCTTC.

The V and J genes are TRBV28 and TRBJ1-4; D unresolved. The CDR3 consists of 11 residues. Deletions cut 6 bases from V and 8 bases from J, with 7 bases between. CDR1 is MDHEN, CDR2 SYDVKM, per germline. Here the CDR3 DNA reads TGTGCCAGCAGGTTGAGGGAAAAACTGTTTTTT. This codes for CASRLREKLFF. The full variable domain, with the rest looked up from reference TRBV28 and TRBJ1-4, is DVKVTQSSRYLVKRTGEKVFLECVQDMDHENMFWYRQDPGLGLRLIYFSYDVKMKEKGDIPEGYSVSREKKERFSLILESASTNQTSMYLCASRLREKLFFGSGTQLSVL.

The genes are TRBV11-3 and TRBJ2-5; possibly TRBD1 for D (6 bases). CDR3 length: 14 residues. The V gene lost 1 base and the J gene lost 6 bases, with 12 bases spanning the gap. Germline assignment: CDR1 SGHNT and CDR2 YENEEA. The CDR3: CASSLGGQGQTQYF. The CDR3 coding sequence is TGTGCCAGCAGCTTAGGGGGTCAGGGGCAGACCCAGTACTTC.

The V gene is TRBV3-1 (or the pseudogene TRBV3-2), the J gene TRBJ2-7; perhaps TRBD1 as D (5 bases). V was cut by 1 base and J by 7 bases, with 14 bases left in between. From germline, CDR1 is LGHDT and CDR2 YNNKEL (reference sequence). The CDR3 is 14 amino acids. CDR3 nucleotide sequence: TGTGCCAGCAGCCAAGGTGCAGGGATCATTGAGCAGTACTTC. This sequence encodes CASSQGAGIIEQYF.

The CDR3 coding sequence is TGTGCCAGTAGTCCAGACGACAGCCAAAATTCACCCCTCCACTTT. Translating gives CASSPDDSQNSPLHF. The rearrangement uses TRBV19 and TRBJ1-6; possible D gene TRBD1, 5 bases. The germline V gene encodes CDR1 LNHDA and CDR2 SQIVND (reference sequence). Trimming took 5 bases from V and 7 from J, leaving 15 bases between them. The CDR3 has 15 amino acids.

CDR3 sequence: CASSIRTGAGQPQHF. The CDR3 coding sequence is TGTGCCAGCAGTATCCGGACAGGGGCCGGTCAGCCCCAGCATTTT. This chain connects TRBV6-5 to TRBJ1-5, with TRBD1 matching 9 bases. The V gene end was trimmed by 5 bases and the J gene end by 6 bases; junction bases not matched to a gene: 8. This CDR3 region has 15 residues. The V gene's germline CDR1 is MNHEY and CDR2 SVGAGI.

The chain links TRBV11-2 to TRBJ1-2, with D maybe TRBD1 (6 bases). The ends were cut back, 5 bases at V and 7 bases at J, with 14 bases in the middle. This CDR3 contains 13 residues. Germline CDR1 reads SGHAT; CDR2 reads FQNNGV. The DNA for the CDR3 is TGTGCCAGCAGCGTCCCAGGGGTCTCTGGCTACACCTTC. This codes for CASSVPGVSGYTF. The full variable domain, in which reference TRBV11-2 and TRBJ1-2 provide the parts outside the CDR3, is EAGVAQSPRYKIIEKRQSVAFWCNPISGHATLYWYQQILGQGPKLLIQFQNNGVVDDSQLPKDRFSAERLKGVDSTLKIQPAKLEDSAVYLCASSVPGVSGYTFGSGTRLTVV.

The gene calls are TRBV2 and TRBJ2-1; 7 positions match TRBD1. The germline V gene has CDR1 SNHLY and CDR2 FYNNEI. The CDR3 has 15 residues. V shed 7 bases, J shed 6 bases, and the junction held 12 bases outside the gene matches. For the CDR3, the DNA is TGTGCCAGCACCTTAACAGGGGCCCCTGGCAATGAGCAGTTCTTC. This translates into CASTLTGAPGNEQFF.

This clone was observed a single time. J is TRBJ2-7 and V is TRBV30; 8 positions match TRBD2. CDR1 and CDR2 (germline): GTSNPN, SVGIG (reference sequence). CDR3 length: 13 residues. V lost 7 bases to trimming and J lost 5 bases; unmatched junction nucleotides: 10. Here the CDR3 reads CALSIRGLDEQYF. The CDR3 coding sequence is TGTGCCTTATCGATCAGGGGACTAGACGAGCAGTACTTC.

J is TRBJ2-6 and V is TRBV18, with D hard to call. CDR1 and CDR2 (germline): KGHSH, LQKENI. The V gene lost 0 bases and the J gene lost 0 bases, with 9 bases spanning the gap. The CDR3 covers 17 residues. In nucleotides, the CDR3 is TGTGCCAGCTCACCACCCTCGGGTTACTCTGGGGCCAACGTCCTGACTTTC. The encoded protein is CASSPPSGYSGANVLTF.

The chain has TRBV21-1 and TRBJ2-3; no check of the table's D call, TRBD2, against the DNA was made. TRBV21-1 is classified as a pseudogene. The CDR3 length is 14 residues. The CDR3 bases are TGTGCCAGCAGCAAAGTAACGGGAAGAGATACGCAGTATTTT. This encodes CASSKVTGRDTQYF.

This chain joins TRBV4-1 and TRBJ1-2; 8 bases agree with TRBD1. This CDR3 is built from 16 residues. The trim removed 3 bases at V and 5 bases at J, leaving 11 bases unmatched. CDR1 MGHRA and CDR2 YSYEKL come from the germline V gene. In DNA form, the CDR3 reads TGCGCCAGCAGCCAGGGAAGGGCCAGGGGGCTATATGGCTACACCTTC. This codes for CASSQGRARGLYGYTF.

The rearrangement uses TRBV5-1 and TRBJ2-5; D may be TRBD2 (7 bases). The CDR3 sequence is 15 residues long. V shed 3 bases and J shed 5 bases, with 17 bases lying between them. Germline lookup yields CDR1 SGHRS and CDR2 YFSETQ. In DNA form, the CDR3 reads TGCGCCAGCAGCTCGGAAGGGGGGGGCTGGGAGACCCAGTACTTC. Translating it yields CASSSEGGGWETQYF.

This sequence joins TRBV6-6 and TRBJ2-7; TRBD1 matches 9 bases. The CDR3 loop spans 14 amino acids. Trimming at V came to 4 bases and at J to 4 bases, leaving 5 bases not matched to a gene. CDR1 is MNHNY and CDR2 is SVGAGI in the germline V gene (reference sequence). Here the CDR3 reads CASSLQGAGYEQYF. Written as DNA, the CDR3 is TGTGCCAGCAGTTTACAGGGGGCAGGGTACGAGCAGTACTTC.